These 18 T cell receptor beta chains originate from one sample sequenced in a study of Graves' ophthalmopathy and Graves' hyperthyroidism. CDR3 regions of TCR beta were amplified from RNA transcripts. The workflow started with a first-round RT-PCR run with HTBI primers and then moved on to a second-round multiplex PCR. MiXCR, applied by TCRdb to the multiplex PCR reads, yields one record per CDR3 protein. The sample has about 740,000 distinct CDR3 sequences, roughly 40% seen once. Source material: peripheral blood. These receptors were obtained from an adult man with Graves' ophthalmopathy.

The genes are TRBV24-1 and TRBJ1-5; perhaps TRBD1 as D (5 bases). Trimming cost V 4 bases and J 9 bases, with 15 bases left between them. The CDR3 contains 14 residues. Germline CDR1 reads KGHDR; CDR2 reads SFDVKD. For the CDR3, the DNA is TGTGCCACCAGTGACCCAGGGAGCCCATGGCCCCAGCATTTT. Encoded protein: CATSDPGSPWPQHF.

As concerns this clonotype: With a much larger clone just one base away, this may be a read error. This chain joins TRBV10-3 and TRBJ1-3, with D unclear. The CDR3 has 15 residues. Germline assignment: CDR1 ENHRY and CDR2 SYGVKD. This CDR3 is CAFSVGKTSGNTIYF. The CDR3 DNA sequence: TGTGCCTTCAGTGTTGGAAAAACCTCTGGAAACACCATATATTTT.

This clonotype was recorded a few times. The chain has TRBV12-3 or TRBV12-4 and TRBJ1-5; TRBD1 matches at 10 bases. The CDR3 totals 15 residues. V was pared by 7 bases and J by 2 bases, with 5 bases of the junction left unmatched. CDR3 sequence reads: CASIMTGGGNQPQHF. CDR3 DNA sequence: TGTGCCAGCATTATGACAGGGGGCGGCAATCAGCCCCAGCATTTT.

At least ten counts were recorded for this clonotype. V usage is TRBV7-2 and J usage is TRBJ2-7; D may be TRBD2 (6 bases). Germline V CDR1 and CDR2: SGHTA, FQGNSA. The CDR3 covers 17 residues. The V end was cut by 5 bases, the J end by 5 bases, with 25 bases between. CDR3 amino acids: CASSAGWGEPQGHEQYF. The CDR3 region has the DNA TGTGCCAGCAGCGCGGGTTGGGGGGAGCCTCAAGGGCACGAGCAGTACTTC. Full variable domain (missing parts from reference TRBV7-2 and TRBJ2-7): GAGVSQSPSNKVTEKGKDVELRCDPISGHTALYWYRQSLGQGLEFLIYFQGNSAPDKSGLPSDRFSAERTGGSVSTLTIQRTQQEDSAVYLCASSAGWGEPQGHEQYFGPGTRLTVT.

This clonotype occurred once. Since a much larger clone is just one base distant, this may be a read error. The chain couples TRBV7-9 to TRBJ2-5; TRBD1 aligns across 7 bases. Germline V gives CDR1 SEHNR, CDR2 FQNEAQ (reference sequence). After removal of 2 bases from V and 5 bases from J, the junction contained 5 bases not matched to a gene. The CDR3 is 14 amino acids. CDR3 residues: CASSLTGVWETQYF. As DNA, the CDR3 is TGTGCCAGCAGCTTAACAGGGGTTTGGGAGACCCAGTACTTC.

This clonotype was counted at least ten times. The CDR3 is CAISDPLRENEQYF. The CDR3 region has the DNA TGTGCCATCAGTGACCCCCTTCGAGAAAACGAGCAGTACTTC. J is TRBJ2-7 and V is TRBV10-3; no clear D. V was trimmed by 3 bases and J by 5 bases, leaving 14 bases between them. The CDR3 sequence is 14 residues long. The germline V gene encodes CDR1 ENHRY and CDR2 SYGVKD.

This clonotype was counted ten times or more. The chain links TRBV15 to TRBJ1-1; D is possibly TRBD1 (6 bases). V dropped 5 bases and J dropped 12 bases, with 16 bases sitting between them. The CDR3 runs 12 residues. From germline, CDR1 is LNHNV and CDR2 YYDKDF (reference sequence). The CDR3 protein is CATSLGGALTFF. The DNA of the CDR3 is TGTGCCACCAGCCTGGGGGGGGCGCTGACTTTCTTT.

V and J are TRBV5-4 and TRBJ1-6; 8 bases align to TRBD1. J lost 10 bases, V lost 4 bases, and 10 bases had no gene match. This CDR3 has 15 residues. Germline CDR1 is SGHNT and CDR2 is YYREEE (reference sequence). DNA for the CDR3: TGTGCCAGCAGCATAAACAGGGGGTTAGGATCACCCCTCCACTTT. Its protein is CASSINRGLGSPLHF.

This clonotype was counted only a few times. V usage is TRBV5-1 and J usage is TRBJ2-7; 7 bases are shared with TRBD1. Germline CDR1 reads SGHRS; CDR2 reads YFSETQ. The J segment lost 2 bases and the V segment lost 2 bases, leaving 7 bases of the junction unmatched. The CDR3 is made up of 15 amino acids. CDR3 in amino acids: CASSLGTATTYEQYF. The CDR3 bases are TGCGCCAGCAGCTTAGGGACAGCTACAACCTACGAGCAGTACTTC.

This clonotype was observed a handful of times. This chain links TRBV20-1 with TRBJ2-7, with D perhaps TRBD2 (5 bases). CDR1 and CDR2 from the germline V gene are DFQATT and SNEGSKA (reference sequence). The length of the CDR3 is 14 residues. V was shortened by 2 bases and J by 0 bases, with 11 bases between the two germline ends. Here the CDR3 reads CSARSAGSSYEQYF. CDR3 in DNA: TGCAGTGCTAGATCCGCGGGCAGCTCCTACGAGCAGTACTTC.

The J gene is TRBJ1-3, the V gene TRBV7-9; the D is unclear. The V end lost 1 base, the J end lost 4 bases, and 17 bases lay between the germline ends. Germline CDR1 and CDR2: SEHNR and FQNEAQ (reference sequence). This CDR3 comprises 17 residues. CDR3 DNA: TGTGCCAGCAGCTTAGTTGGTCGACTCGACCTCGGAAACACCATATATTTT. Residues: CASSLVGRLDLGNTIYF.

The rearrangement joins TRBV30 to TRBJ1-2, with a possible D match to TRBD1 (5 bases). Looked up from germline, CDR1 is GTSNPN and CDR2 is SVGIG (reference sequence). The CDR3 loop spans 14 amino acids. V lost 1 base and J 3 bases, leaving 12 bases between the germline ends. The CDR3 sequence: CAWSEGVRDYGYTF. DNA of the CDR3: TGTGCCTGGAGTGAAGGGGTTCGGGACTATGGCTACACCTTC.

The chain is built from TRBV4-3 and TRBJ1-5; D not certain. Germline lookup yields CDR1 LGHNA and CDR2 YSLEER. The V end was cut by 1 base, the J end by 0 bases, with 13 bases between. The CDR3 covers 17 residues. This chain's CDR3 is CASSQVSGYLSNQPQHF. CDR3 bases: TGCGCCAGCAGCCAAGTTAGTGGGTACCTTAGCAATCAGCCCCAGCATTTT.

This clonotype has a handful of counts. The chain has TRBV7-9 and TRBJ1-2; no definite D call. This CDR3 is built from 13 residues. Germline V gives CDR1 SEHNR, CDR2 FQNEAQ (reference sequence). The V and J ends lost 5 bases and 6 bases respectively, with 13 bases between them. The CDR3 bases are TGTGCCAGCAGCCTCTCTAGACCCAATGGCTACACCTTC. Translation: CASSLSRPNGYTF.

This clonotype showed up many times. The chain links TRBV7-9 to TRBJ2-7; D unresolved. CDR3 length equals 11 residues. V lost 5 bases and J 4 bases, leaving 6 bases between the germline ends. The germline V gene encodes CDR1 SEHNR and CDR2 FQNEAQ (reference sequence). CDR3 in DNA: TGTGCCAGCAGCCCCCAATACGAGCAGTACTTC. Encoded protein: CASSPQYEQYF.

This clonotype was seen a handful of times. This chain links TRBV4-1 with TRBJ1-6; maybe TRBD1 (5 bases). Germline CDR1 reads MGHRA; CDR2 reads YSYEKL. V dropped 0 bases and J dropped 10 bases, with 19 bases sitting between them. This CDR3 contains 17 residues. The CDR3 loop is CASSQDATAALWSPLHF. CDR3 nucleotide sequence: TGCGCCAGCAGCCAAGATGCGACAGCCGCCCTTTGGTCACCCCTCCACTTT.

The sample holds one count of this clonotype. The CDR3 DNA reads TGTGCTGCTGACAGGGTTCATGATTCACCCCTCCACTTT. Translation gives CAADRVHDSPLHF. V is TRBV25-1 and J is TRBJ1-6; 7 nucleotides match TRBD1. The CDR3 covers 13 residues. Germline V lookup: CDR1 MGHDK, CDR2 SYGVNS.

For the CDR3, the DNA is TGTGCCAGCAGCTTAACAGGGCGGGCCCAGCATTTT. Protein: CASSLTGRAQHF. The genes are TRBV11-2 and TRBJ1-5, with a possible D match to TRBD1 (6 bases). This CDR3 has 12 amino acids. CDR1 is SGHAT and CDR2 is FQNNGV in the germline V gene. V was trimmed by 2 bases and J by 11 bases, leaving 10 bases between them.